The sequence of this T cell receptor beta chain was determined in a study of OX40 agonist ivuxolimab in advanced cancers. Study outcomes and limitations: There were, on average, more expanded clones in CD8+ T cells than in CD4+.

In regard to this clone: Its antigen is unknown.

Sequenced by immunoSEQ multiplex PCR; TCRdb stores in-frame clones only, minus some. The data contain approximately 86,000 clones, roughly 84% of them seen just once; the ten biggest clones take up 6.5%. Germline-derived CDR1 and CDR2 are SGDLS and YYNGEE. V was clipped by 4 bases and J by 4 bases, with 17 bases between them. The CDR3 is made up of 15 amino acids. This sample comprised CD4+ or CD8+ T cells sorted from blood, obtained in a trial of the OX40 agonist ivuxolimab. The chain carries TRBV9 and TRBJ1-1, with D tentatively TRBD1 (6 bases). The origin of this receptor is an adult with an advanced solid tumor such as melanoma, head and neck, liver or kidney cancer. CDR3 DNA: TGTGCCAGCAGCATCCAAACAGGGCCCGCCACTGAAGCTTTCTTT. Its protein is CASSIQTGPATEAFF. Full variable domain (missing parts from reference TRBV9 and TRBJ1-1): DSGVTQTPKHLITATGQRVTLRCSPRSGDLSVYWYQQSLDQGLQFLIQYYNGEERAKGNILERFSAQQFPDLHSELNLSSLELGDSALYFCASSIQTGPATEAFFGQGTRLTVV.